This T cell receptor beta chain came from a study of blood T cell repertoires in COVID-19. The table came from immunoSEQ multiplex PCR; TCRdb's copy has only in-frame clones and leaves some out. The sample contains roughly 300,000 clones, around four fifths of which appear only once. This CDR3 has 16 amino acids. Trimming shortened V by 1 base and J by 8 bases, and 20 bases separated the two germline ends. Germline lookup yields CDR1 KGHSH and CDR2 LQKENI. The specimen was peripheral blood. The receptor was derived from a woman aged 50 to 60 who had recovered from COVID-19. This chain links TRBV18 with TRBJ1-2, with D hard to call. In DNA form, the CDR3 reads TGTGCCAGCTCACCACTAGGCGGCGCCTCAACGGGAGGCTACACCTTC. Translating gives CASSPLGGASTGGYTF.